A single sample gave rise to the 11 T cell receptor beta chains below, sequenced in a study of T cell responses to AZD1222 COVID-19 vaccine. Sequencing was performed with immunoSEQ multiplex PCR; in TCRdb, only in-frame clones are kept and a portion is missing. Of roughly 180,000 clones listed, roughly nine tenths are singletons. The material was peripheral blood, obtained 28 days after the second AZD1222 dose. The receptor source for this set is an adult who received the AZD1222 COVID-19 vaccine.

The chain combines TRBV30 with TRBJ2-1; 7 bases are shared with TRBD1. With V trimmed by 3 bases and J by 4 bases, 9 bases remained unmatched. Germline V CDR1 and CDR2: GTSNPN, SVGIG (reference sequence). This CDR3 region has 15 residues. In DNA, the CDR3 is TGTGCCTGGAGCCTGACAGGGAATTTTTACAATGAGCAGTTCTTC. This gives the protein CAWSLTGNFYNEQFF. The full variable domain, completed using reference TRBV30 and TRBJ2-1, is SQTIHQWPATLVQPVGSPLSLECTVEGTSNPNLYWYRQAAGRGLQLLFYSVGIGQISSEVPQNLSASRPQDRQFILSSKKLLLSDSGFYLCAWSLTGNFYNEQFFGPGTRLTVL.

This clone showed up just once. This chain uses TRBV5-1 with TRBJ2-1, with 9 nucleotides matching TRBD2. The CDR3 has 15 amino acids. The germline V gene encodes CDR1 SGHRS and CDR2 YFSETQ. J was trimmed by 8 bases and V by 4 bases; bases with no gene match: 10. The CDR3 loop is CASSPLAGRRDEQFF. CDR3 in DNA: TGCGCCAGCAGCCCGCTAGCGGGACGTAGGGATGAGCAGTTCTTC.

The CDR3: CASSLSLRGSTDTQYF. The CDR3 nucleotides are TGTGCCAGCAGCTTAAGTCTGCGGGGCAGCACAGATACGCAGTATTTT. V is TRBV7-9 and J is TRBJ2-3; D is perhaps TRBD2 (6 bases). The CDR3 extends over 16 amino acids. Germline CDR1 is SEHNR and CDR2 is FQNEAQ (reference sequence). The V end lost 2 bases, the J end lost 0 bases, and 12 bases lay between the germline ends. Full variable domain (remainder filled in from reference TRBV7-9 and TRBJ2-3): DTGVSQNPRHKITKRGQNVTFRCDPISEHNRLYWYRQTLGQGPEFLTYFQNEAQLEKSRLLSDRFSAERPKGSFSTLEIQRTEQGDSAMYLCASSLSLRGSTDTQYFGPGTRLTVL.

The J gene is TRBJ1-4, the V gene TRBV18; 7 bases match TRBD1. This CDR3 contains 16 residues. The germline CDR1 and CDR2 sequences are KGHSH and LQKENI. V was clipped by 6 bases and J by 7 bases; unmatched bases: 14. The CDR3 is CASSSDRQGGSEKLFF. The DNA for the CDR3 is TGTGCCAGCTCCTCTGACCGCCAGGGGGGTTCTGAAAAACTGTTTTTT.

This rearrangement joins TRBV6-6 to TRBJ1-1; D is unclear. Germline loops: CDR1 MNHNY, CDR2 SVGAGI (reference sequence). The ends were cut back, 10 bases at V and 0 bases at J, with 18 bases in the middle. CDR3 length equals 15 residues. The CDR3 DNA reads as TGTGCCATCCATCGCAGGAGCTCCATGAACACTGAAGCTTTCTTT. Encoded protein: CAIHRRSSMNTEAFF.

The chain combines TRBV19 with TRBJ1-5; 7 bases agree with TRBD1. Looked up from germline, CDR1 is LNHDA and CDR2 is SQIVND (reference sequence). This CDR3 is built from 15 residues. The V and J ends lost 5 bases and 6 bases, in that order; junction bases with no gene match: 10. The CDR3 DNA follows: TGTGCCAGTAGTCTCCGGACAGGCACAAGTCAGCCCCAGCATTTT. It translates to CASSLRTGTSQPQHF.

The chain joins TRBV5-4 to TRBJ1-2; 8 bases line up with TRBD1. The trim removed 1 base at V and 7 bases at J, leaving 3 bases unmatched. CDR3 length: 13 residues. Germline lookup yields CDR1 SGHNT and CDR2 YYREEE (reference sequence). DNA of the CDR3: TGTGCCAGCAGCTTGACACAGGGGGGTGGCTACACCTTC. Residues: CASSLTQGGGYTF.

V gene TRBV19 combines with J gene TRBJ2-5; TRBD2 matches at 10 bases. The CDR3 extends over 15 amino acids. The trim removed 5 bases at V and 4 bases at J, leaving 7 bases unmatched. CDR1 is LNHDA, CDR2 SQIVND, per germline (reference sequence). CDR3 protein: CASSPSGGVRETQYF. DNA for the CDR3: TGTGCCAGTAGTCCTAGCGGGGGAGTAAGAGAGACCCAGTACTTC.

The chain uses TRBV19 and TRBJ1-5, with D tentatively TRBD1 (6 bases). V dropped 1 base and J dropped 4 bases, with 11 bases sitting between them. The CDR3 loop spans 15 amino acids. Germline CDR1 LNHDA, CDR2 SQIVND (reference sequence). For the CDR3, the DNA is TGTGCCAGTAGTATAGCAGGGGTCCCAAATCAGCCCCAGCATTTT. Translation gives CASSIAGVPNQPQHF. Combining the CDR3 with reference TRBV19 and TRBJ1-5 gives the whole variable domain DGGITQSPKYLFRKEGQNVTLSCEQNLNHDAMYWYRQDPGQGLRLIYYSQIVNDFQKGDIAEGYSVSREKKESFPLTVTSAQKNPTAFYLCASSIAGVPNQPQHFGDGTRLSIL.

The chain combines TRBV14 with TRBJ1-6, with D tentatively TRBD1 (6 bases). Trimming removed 4 bases from V and 7 bases from J, with 11 bases in between. Germline V gene data show CDR1 as SGHDN and CDR2 as FVKESK. The CDR3 loop spans 14 amino acids. CDR3 coding DNA: TGTGCCAGCAGCCGGGGGGCTGGGAATTCACCCCTCCACTTT. This codes for CASSRGAGNSPLHF. Using reference TRBV14 and TRBJ1-6 for the parts outside the CDR3, the full variable domain is EAGVTQFPSHSVIEKGQTVTLRCDPISGHDNLYWYRRVMGKEIKFLLHFVKESKQDESGMPNNRFLAERTGGTYSTLKVQPAELEDSGVYFCASSRGAGNSPLHFGNGTRLTVT.

V gene TRBV19 combines with J gene TRBJ1-1; TRBD1 matches at 11 bases. CDR3 length: 14 residues. Germline V gene data show CDR1 as LNHDA and CDR2 as SQIVND (reference sequence). After removal of 4 bases from V and 4 bases from J, the junction contained 2 bases not matched to a gene. DNA for the CDR3: TGTGCCAGTAGTAGGGACAGGGGGACCACTGAAGCTTTCTTT. It yields the protein CASSRDRGTTEAFF.